The 18 T cell receptor beta chains below come from one sample, sequenced in a study of response to subunit inactivated influenza vaccine. Each CDR3 protein is one row after TCRdb ran MiXCR on the RT-PCR reads. Among under 950,000 distinct CDR3 sequences listed, 21% were seen once. The sequences come from PBMCs from blood, collected about 5 days after vaccination. All receptors come from a man aged 45-60 years who received an inactivated influenza vaccine.

This sequence joins TRBV20-1 and TRBJ2-7, with no clear D. V lost 0 bases, J lost 0 bases, and 6 bases lay in between. This CDR3 region has 13 residues. CDR1 DFQATT and CDR2 SNEGSKA come from the germline V gene (reference sequence). The CDR3 nucleotides are TGCAGTGCTAGAGATTGGTCCTCCTACGAGCAGTACTTC. Protein: CSARDWSSYEQYF.

This clonotype showed up many times. This chain connects TRBV9 to TRBJ2-3; D remains unclear. CDR3 length: 12 residues. V lost 4 bases to trimming and J lost 5 bases, with 8 bases between them. Looked up from germline, CDR1 is SGDLS and CDR2 is YYNGEE. The CDR3 DNA reads as TGTGCCAGCAGCCTAACGGGAGATACGCAGTATTTT. Protein product: CASSLTGDTQYF.

The chain employs TRBV3-1 and TRBJ2-7; D perhaps matches TRBD1 (5 bases). The CDR3 extends over 15 amino acids. The V and J ends lost 4 bases and 5 bases respectively, with 18 bases between them. The germline V gene has CDR1 LGHDT and CDR2 YNNKEL (reference sequence). DNA for the CDR3: TGTGCCAGCAGCCGAACCGACAGAAATTACCACGAGCAGTACTTC. Its translation: CASSRTDRNYHEQYF.

Here the CDR3 reads CASSLGASLFYEQYF. The CDR3 coding sequence is TGCGCCAGCAGCTTGGGTGCATCGCTGTTTTACGAGCAGTACTTC. The chain links TRBV5-1 to TRBJ2-7; D call uncertain. The CDR3 totals 15 residues. Germline V CDR1 and CDR2: SGHRS, YFSETQ. The V and J ends lost 0 bases and 4 bases respectively, with 14 bases between them.

The V call is TRBV20-1, the J call TRBJ2-5; TRBD1 matches at 7 bases. Germline V gene data show CDR1 as DFQATT and CDR2 as SNEGSKA (reference sequence). The trim removed 2 bases at V and 3 bases at J, leaving 9 bases unmatched. The CDR3 sequence is 15 residues long. The CDR3 nucleotides read TGCAGTGCTAGACCCGCCGGGACAGTAAAAGAGACCCAGTACTTC. It yields the protein CSARPAGTVKETQYF.

This clonotype was counted a few times. The chain combines TRBV7-6 with TRBJ2-7, with D possibly being TRBD1 (5 bases). This CDR3 region has 13 residues. CDR1 is SGHVS, CDR2 FNYEAQ, per germline. Trimming cost V 1 base and J 6 bases, with 10 bases left between them. The CDR3 here is CASSLGEDSEQYF. The CDR3, as DNA: TGTGCCAGCAGCTTAGGGGAAGACAGCGAGCAGTACTTC.

V is TRBV11-2 and J is TRBJ2-6; no clear D. V lost 5 bases to trimming and J lost 0 bases, with 11 bases between them. Germline V lookup: CDR1 SGHAT, CDR2 FQNNGV. This CDR3 is 16 amino acids long. Written as DNA, the CDR3 is TGTGCCAGCAGCCTCTCTGAGGTCTCTGGGGCCAACGTCCTGACTTTC. Protein sequence: CASSLSEVSGANVLTF.

In this sample, this clonotype turned up a few times. V gene TRBV12-3 or TRBV12-4 combines with J gene TRBJ2-1, with TRBD2 as a possible D gene (5 bases). V lost 6 bases to trimming and J lost 5 bases, with 20 bases between them. The CDR3 spans 16 residues. The CDR3 coding sequence is TGTGCCAGCAGCCCCCGTCTTGGGCGGGCTGACAATGAGCAGTTCTTC. It codes for CASSPRLGRADNEQFF.

The chain has TRBV4-1 and TRBJ2-7, with 7 bases matching TRBD1. V trimming: 3 bases; J trimming: 7 bases; junction bases outside the gene matches: 12. Germline V gives CDR1 MGHRA, CDR2 YSYEKL. The CDR3 consists of 15 residues. CDR3 sequence: CASSQTSGTVYEQYF. CDR3 bases: TGCGCCAGCAGCCAGACGTCCGGGACAGTATATGAGCAGTACTTC.

This clonotype was counted only a few times. V is TRBV12-3 or TRBV12-4 and J is TRBJ2-5; D is uncertain. The CDR3 is made up of 12 amino acids. Deletions cut 5 bases from V and 7 bases from J, with 11 bases between. The CDR3 bases are TGTGCCAGCAGTACAGTGATGGGGACCCAGTACTTC. Residues: CASSTVMGTQYF.

This clonotype showed up just a few times. This sequence joins TRBV29-1 and TRBJ1-3, with TRBD1 as a possible D gene (5 bases). Germline CDR1 SQVTM, CDR2 ANQGSEA. Trimming took 6 bases from V and 3 from J, leaving 18 bases between them. This CDR3 region has 15 residues. This chain's CDR3 is CSVGGPEGFGNTIYF. The CDR3, as DNA: TGCAGCGTCGGGGGTCCAGAAGGTTTTGGAAACACCATATATTTT. The whole variable domain, remainder taken from reference TRBV29-1 and TRBJ1-3, is SAVISQKPSRDICQRGTSLTIQCQVDSQVTMMFWYRQQPGQSLTLIATANQGSEATYESGFVIDKFPISRPNLTFSTLTVSNMSPEDSSIYLCSVGGPEGFGNTIYFGEGSWLTVV.

The chain joins TRBV6-1 to TRBJ2-1, with a tentative D call TRBD2 (5 bases). The germline gives CDR1 MNHNS, CDR2 SASEGT. This CDR3 comprises 15 residues. Trimming removed 7 bases at V and 4 bases at J, with 17 bases between. CDR3 sequence reads: CASTPTGSRYNEQFF. CDR3 coding DNA: TGTGCCAGCACTCCCACGGGGAGTAGGTACAATGAGCAGTTCTTC.

This clonotype appeared a single time. A junction boundary mismatches the germline segment, possibly from a read error. The chain carries TRBV6-1 and TRBJ2-2; tentative D call: TRBD2 (5 bases). Germline loops: CDR1 MNHNS, CDR2 SASEGT. This CDR3 contains 16 residues. The CDR3 loop reads CASRLLRTANTGELVF. DNA of the CDR3: TGTGCCAGCAGGCTACTAAGGACGGCGAACACCGGGGAGCTGGTTTTT.

This clonotype has at least ten counts. The chain has TRBV20-1 and TRBJ2-5; 8 bases are shared with TRBD2. The trim removed 1 base at V and 2 bases at J, leaving 6 bases unmatched. The CDR3 length is 15 residues. CDR1 and CDR2 from the germline V gene are DFQATT and SNEGSKA (reference sequence). The DNA of the CDR3 is TGCAGTGCTAGAGGACGAGCGGGGGAGCAAGAGACCCAGTACTTC. Translation: CSARGRAGEQETQYF.

This chain links TRBV12-3 or TRBV12-4 with TRBJ1-3, with unresolved D. V lost 8 bases, J lost 3 bases, and 5 bases lay in between. This CDR3 region has 11 residues. In nucleotides, the CDR3 is TGTGCCAGCGGCAATGGAAACACCATATATTTT. Translated, it gives CASGNGNTIYF.

The chain carries TRBV5-6 and TRBJ1-1; D is undetermined. Trimming left V 4 bases short and J 5 bases short, with 18 bases between. This CDR3 has 15 amino acids. Germline CDR1 SGHDT, CDR2 YYEEEE. As DNA, the CDR3 is TGTGCCAGCAGCCCCCTCGGAGGGTCGGGGACTGAAGCTTTCTTT. Its translation is CASSPLGGSGTEAFF.

This clonotype was detected only a few times. The chain employs TRBV7-9 and TRBJ1-2; maybe TRBD1 (5 bases). In germline, CDR1 is SEHNR, CDR2 FQNEAQ (reference sequence). CDR3 length: 14 residues. V lost 0 bases, J lost 9 bases, and 14 bases lay in between. The CDR3 is CASSLAGPNVRYTF. The CDR3 DNA reads TGTGCCAGCAGCTTAGCGGGACCCAACGTACGCTACACCTTC.

This clonotype turned up a few times. The V and J genes are TRBV24-1 and TRBJ2-1; 8 nucleotides match TRBD1. Germline V gene lookup returns CDR1 KGHDR and CDR2 SFDVKD. The junction had 10 bases not matched to a gene; V was cut back by 3 bases and J by 1 base. The CDR3 is 18 amino acids. The CDR3 protein is CATSDPGTGPGSYNEQFF. The CDR3 DNA follows: TGTGCCACCAGTGATCCAGGGACAGGACCAGGGTCCTACAATGAGCAGTTCTTC.